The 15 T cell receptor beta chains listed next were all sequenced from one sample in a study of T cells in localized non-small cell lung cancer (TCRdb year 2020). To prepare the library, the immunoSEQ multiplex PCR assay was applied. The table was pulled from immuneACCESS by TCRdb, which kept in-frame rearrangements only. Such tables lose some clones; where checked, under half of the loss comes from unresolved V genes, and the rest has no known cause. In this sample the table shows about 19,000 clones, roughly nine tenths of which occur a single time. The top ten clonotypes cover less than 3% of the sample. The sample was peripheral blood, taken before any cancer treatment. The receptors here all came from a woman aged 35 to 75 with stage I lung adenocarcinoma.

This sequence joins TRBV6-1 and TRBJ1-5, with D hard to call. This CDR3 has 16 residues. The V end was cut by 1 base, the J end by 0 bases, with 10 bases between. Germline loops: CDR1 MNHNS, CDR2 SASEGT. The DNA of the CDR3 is TGTGCCAGCAGTGAAGTAATGGGTTATAGCAATCAGCCCCAGCATTTT. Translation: CASSEVMGYSNQPQHF.

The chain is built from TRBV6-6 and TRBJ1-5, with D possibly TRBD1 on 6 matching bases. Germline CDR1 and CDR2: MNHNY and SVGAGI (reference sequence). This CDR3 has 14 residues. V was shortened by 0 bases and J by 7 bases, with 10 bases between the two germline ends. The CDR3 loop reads CASSYSAGEQPQHF. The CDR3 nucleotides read TGTGCCAGCAGTTACTCGGCAGGGGAACAGCCCCAGCATTTT.

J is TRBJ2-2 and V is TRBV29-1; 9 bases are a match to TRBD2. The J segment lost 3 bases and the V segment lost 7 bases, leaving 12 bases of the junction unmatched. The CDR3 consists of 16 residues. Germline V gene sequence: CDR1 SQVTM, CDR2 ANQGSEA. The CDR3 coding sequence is TGCAGCGCTGAGGGTAGCGGGGGCCCTTACACCGGGGAGCTGTTTTTT. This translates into CSAEGSGGPYTGELFF.

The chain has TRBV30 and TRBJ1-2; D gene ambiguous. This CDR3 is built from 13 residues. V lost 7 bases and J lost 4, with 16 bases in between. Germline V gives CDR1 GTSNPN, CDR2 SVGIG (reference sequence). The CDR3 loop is CAFAEGPGYGYTF. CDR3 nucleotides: TGTGCCTTCGCTGAAGGCCCAGGCTATGGCTACACCTTC. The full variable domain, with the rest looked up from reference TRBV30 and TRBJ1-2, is SQTIHQWPATLVQPVGSPLSLECTVEGTSNPNLYWYRQAAGRGLQLLFYSVGIGQISSEVPQNLSASRPQDRQFILSSKKLLLSDSGFYLCAFAEGPGYGYTFGSGTRLTVV.

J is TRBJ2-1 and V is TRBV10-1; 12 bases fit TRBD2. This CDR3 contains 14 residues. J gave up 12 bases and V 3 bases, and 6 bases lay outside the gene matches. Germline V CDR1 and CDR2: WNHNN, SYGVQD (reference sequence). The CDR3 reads CASSDPGLAGTQFF. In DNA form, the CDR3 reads TGCGCCAGCAGTGATCCCGGACTAGCGGGGACGCAGTTCTTC.

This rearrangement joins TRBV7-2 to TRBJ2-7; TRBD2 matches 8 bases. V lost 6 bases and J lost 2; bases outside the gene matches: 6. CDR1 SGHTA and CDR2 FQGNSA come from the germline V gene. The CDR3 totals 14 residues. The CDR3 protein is CASSSTSGPYEQYF. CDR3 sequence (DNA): TGTGCCAGCAGTTCAACTAGCGGCCCCTACGAGCAGTACTTC.

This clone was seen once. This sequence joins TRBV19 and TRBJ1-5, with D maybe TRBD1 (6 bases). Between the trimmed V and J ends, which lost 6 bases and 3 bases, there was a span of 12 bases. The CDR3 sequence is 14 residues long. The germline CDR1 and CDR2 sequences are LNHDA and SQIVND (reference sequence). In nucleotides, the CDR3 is TGTGCCAGTAGATTAGGGGGGACCAATCAGCCCCAGCATTTT. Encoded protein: CASRLGGTNQPQHF.

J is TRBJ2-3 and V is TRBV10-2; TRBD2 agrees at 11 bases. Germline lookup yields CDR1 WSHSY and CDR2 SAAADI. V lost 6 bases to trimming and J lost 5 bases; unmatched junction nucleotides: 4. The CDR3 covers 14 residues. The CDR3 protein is CASSQLAGEDTQYF. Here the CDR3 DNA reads TGCGCCAGCAGCCAACTAGCGGGAGAAGATACGCAGTATTTT.

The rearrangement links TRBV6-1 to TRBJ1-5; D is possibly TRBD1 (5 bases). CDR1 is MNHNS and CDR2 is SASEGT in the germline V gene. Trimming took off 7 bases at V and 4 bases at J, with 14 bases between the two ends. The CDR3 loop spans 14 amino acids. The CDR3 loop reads CASKDINLNQPQHF. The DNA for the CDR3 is TGTGCCAGCAAGGACATAAACCTTAATCAGCCCCAGCATTTT.

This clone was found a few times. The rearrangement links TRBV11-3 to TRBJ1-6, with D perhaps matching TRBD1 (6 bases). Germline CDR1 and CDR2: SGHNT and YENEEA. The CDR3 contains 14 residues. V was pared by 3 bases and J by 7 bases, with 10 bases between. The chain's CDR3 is CASSFGGQNSPLHF. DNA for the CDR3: TGTGCCAGCAGCTTTGGGGGGCAAAATTCACCCCTCCACTTT. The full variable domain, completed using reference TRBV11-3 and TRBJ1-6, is EAGVVQSPRYKIIEKKQPVAFWCNPISGHNTLYWYLQNLGQGPELLIRYENEEAVDDSQLPKDRFSAERLKGVDSTLKIQPAELGDSAVYLCASSFGGQNSPLHFGNGTRLTVT.

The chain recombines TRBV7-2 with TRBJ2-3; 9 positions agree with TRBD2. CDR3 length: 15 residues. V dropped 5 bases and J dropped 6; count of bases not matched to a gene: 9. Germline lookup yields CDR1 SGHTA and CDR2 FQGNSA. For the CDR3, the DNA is TGTGCCAGCAGCCCCGGACTAGCGAGGGGGGATACGCAGTATTTT. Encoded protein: CASSPGLARGDTQYF.

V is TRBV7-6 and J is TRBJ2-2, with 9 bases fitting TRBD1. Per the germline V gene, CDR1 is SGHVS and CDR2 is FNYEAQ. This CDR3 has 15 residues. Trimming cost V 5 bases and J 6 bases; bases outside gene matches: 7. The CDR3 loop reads CASSAWDREAGELFF. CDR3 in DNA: TGTGCCAGCAGCGCCTGGGACAGGGAAGCCGGGGAGCTGTTTTTT.

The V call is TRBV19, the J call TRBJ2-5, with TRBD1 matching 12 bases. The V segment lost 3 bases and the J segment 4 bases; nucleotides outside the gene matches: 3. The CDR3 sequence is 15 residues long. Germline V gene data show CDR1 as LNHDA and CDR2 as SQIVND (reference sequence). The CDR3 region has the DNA TGTGCCAGTAGTATTAGGGACAGGGGGCGAGAGACCCAGTACTTC. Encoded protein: CASSIRDRGRETQYF.

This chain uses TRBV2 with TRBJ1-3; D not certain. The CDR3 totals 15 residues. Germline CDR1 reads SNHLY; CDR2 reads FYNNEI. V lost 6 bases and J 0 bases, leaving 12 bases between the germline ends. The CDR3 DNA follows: TGTGCCAGCAGCGCCGATCTGCGCTCTGGAAACACCATATATTTT. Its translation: CASSADLRSGNTIYF. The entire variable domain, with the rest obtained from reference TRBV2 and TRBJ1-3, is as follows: EPEVTQTPSHQVTQMGQEVILRCVPISNHLYFYWYRQILGQKVEFLVSFYNNEISEKSEIFDDQFSVERPDGSNFTLKIRSTKLEDSAMYFCASSADLRSGNTIYFGEGSWLTVV.

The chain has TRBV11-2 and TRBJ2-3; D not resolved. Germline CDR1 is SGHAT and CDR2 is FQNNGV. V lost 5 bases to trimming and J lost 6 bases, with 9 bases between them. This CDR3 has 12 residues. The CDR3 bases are TGTGCCAGCAGCGCGAACTCCGATACGCAGTATTTT. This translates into CASSANSDTQYF.